Given below is one T cell receptor (beta chain) in context. Which antigen it targets is not known. No base-level quality is on record; no much larger clone is a single base apart. TCRbeta CDR3 regions were amplified from genomic DNA by means of the immunoSEQ Assay, a bias-controlled multiplex PCR. Under the source paper's analysis protocol: Nucleated cell counts per sample were estimated from amplification of reference gene primers within the assay. To quantify the absolute abundance of each unique TCRbeta CDR3 rearrangement, sequence reads were collapsed and filtered. For each sample, productive Simpson clonality was calculated by taking the square root of Simpson's diversity index across productive rearrangements. Drawn from immuneACCESS, this table holds only the in-frame rearrangements with V and J called that TCRdb kept. Clones are partly lost; checked studies trace under half to an unresolved V gene and leave the rest unexplained. From that table come the V and J calls and clone size; the DNA was used to work out D and trimming. Here the sample has about 300,000 clones; roughly 87% occur a single time. The top ten hold approximately 5.4% of the sample.

CDR1 and CDR2 are read off the germline V gene (reference sequence) as LNHNV and YYDKDF. The CDR3 runs 16 residues from the cysteine to the phenylalanine. Only the CDR3 part of the read is kept: 48 bases, read in frame from the first base. Relative to germline, V is missing 3 bases and J is missing 8 bases, with 8 bases of the junction outside any gene match. The sample originates from a study of blood T cell repertoires in COVID-19 (dated by TCRdb to 2019 to 2021). The study in broad terms: Samples from collaborators originated in the United States, Italy and Spain and spanned both the acute and convalescent phases of COVID-19. The material from the prospective study consisted of cDNA or gDNA derived from T cells, B-cell-depleted T cells, or PBMCs. The dataset comprised deeply sampled blood TCRbeta repertoires from subjects exposed to, actively infected with, or recovered from COVID-19. The repertoires were released in a freely available public database meant as a resource for research on the immune response to SARS-CoV-2. The samples were drawn from two sources: the first 160 participants of the ongoing ImmuneRACE study, and 1,000 to 1,500 subjects contributed by 6 global collaborators. A de-identified subject ID, COVID-19 status, age in years and sex were almost always included in the sample metadata. HLA class I and class II types, where available, came from metadata supplied by the sample provider rather than from assay-based typing.

In the prospective study, participants were 18 to 89 years old, resided in about two dozen geographic areas of the United States, and were enrolled through a virtual design. In the prospective study, cohorts were assigned on the basis of participant-reported clinical history obtained from a screening survey and a study questionnaire. Recovered participants in ImmuneRACE Cohort 3 were defined as having two consecutive negative NP/OP PCR tests, clearance from a healthcare professional, or resolution of symptoms. Mobile phlebotomists in the prospective study collected whole blood, serum and a nasopharyngeal or oropharyngeal swab from every participant. Additional blood draws and questionnaires over an approximately 2-month period could optionally be provided by prospective study participants. Prospective study blood samples were shipped either frozen or at room temperature before DNA extraction. What the research found in general, with its limitations: The amount of clinical and demographic metadata varied by source and participant and was provided uncurated.

The V and J genes are TRBV15 and TRBJ2-1, with TRBD2 identical over 12 junction bases. The sample was PBMCs or T cells enriched from blood (not recorded which). The source of this sequence is a woman aged 25-40 years who had recovered from COVID-19. The base sequence is TGTGCCACCAGCAGGGCCCTAGCGGGGGGGCCCGATGAGCAGTTCTTC. Its protein is CATSRALAGGPDEQFF.